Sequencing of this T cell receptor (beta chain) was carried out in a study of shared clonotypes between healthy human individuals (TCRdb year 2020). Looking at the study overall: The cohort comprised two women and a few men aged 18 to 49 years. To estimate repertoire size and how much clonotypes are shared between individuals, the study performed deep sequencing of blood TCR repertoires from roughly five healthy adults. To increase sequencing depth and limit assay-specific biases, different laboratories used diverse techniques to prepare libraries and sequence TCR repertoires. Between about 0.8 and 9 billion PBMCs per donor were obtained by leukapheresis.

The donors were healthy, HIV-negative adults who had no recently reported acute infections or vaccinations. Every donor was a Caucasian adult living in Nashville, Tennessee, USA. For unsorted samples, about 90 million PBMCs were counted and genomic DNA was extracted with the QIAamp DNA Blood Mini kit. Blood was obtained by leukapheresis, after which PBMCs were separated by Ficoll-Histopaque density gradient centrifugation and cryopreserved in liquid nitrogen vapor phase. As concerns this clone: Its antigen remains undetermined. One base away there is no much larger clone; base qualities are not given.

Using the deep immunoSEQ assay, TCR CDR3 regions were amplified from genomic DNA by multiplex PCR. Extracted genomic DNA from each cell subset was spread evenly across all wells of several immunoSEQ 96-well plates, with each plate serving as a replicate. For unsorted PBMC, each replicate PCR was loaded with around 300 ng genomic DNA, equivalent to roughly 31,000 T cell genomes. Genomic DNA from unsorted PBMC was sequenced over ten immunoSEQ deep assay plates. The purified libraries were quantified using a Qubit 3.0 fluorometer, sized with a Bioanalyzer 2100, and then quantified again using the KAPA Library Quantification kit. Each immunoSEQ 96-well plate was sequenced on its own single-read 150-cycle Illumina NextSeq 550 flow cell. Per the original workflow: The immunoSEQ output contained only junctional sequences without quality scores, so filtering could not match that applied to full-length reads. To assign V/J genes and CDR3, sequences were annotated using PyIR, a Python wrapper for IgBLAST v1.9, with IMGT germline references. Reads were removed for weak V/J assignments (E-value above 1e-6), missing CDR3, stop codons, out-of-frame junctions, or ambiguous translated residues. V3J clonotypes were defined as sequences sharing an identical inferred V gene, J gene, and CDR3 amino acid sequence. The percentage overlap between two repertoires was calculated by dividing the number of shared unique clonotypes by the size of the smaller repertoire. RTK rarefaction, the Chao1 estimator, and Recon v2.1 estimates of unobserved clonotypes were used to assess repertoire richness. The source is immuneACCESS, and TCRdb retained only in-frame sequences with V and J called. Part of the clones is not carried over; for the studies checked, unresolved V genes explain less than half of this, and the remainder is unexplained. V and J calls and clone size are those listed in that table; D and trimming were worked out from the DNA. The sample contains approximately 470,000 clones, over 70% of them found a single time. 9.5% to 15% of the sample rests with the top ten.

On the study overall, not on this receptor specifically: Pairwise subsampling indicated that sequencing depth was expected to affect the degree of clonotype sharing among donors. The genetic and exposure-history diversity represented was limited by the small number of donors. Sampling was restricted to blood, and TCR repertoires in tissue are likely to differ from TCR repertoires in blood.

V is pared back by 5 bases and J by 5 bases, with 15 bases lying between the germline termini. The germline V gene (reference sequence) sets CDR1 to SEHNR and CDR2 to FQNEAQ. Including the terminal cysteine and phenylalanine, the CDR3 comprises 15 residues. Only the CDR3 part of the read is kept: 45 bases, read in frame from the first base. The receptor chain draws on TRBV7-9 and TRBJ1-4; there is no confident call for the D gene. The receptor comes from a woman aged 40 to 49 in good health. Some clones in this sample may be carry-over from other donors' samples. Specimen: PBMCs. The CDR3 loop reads CASSDLDKENEKLFF. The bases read TGTGCCAGCAGCGACCTAGACAAGGAAAATGAAAAACTGTTTTTT.